This T cell receptor (beta chain) stems from a study of identical twins (dated by TCRdb to about 2016). Context from the whole study: To test whether fetal clonotypes persist, this study deep-sequenced TCR alpha and beta repertoires from monozygotic twins, from unrelated adults of various ages, and from cord blood. To rule out contamination, replicate twin experiments were performed at different times with different library preparation protocols. General findings and caveats noted by the study authors: Compared with coincidental sharing between unrelated individuals, out-of-frame TCR alpha sequences shared between twins showed an excess of sequences with low generation probability. In monozygotic twins, out-of-frame TCR alpha sharing was systematically underestimated by recombination models, although the models agreed with sharing between unrelated individuals. Invariant T cells such as MAIT and iNKT could partly confound zero-insertion analyses, though diverse VJ usage argued against this for most clonotypes. Because the same donors could not be followed over many years, the conclusions relied on cross-sectional statistical analysis. The excess sharing between twins in beta out-of-frame sequences was weaker because fewer shared sequences reduced the signal-to-noise ratio. Fewer insertions were carried by abundant cord blood beta clonotypes; a weaker similar trend was observed in young adult naive repertoires, while no such trend was observed in memory repertoires.

Library preparation used 5' RACE. Sequencing relied on an Illumina HiSeq 2000. Template switching introduced a universal primer binding site; the final cDNA contained a unique molecular identifier, enabling accurate counting of TCR cDNA molecules. Specific primers in the conserved constant-segment region were used to synthesize first-strand cDNA for the TCR alpha and beta chains. Each cDNA library was double barcoded, with a SMART-Mk sample barcode plus Illumina barcodes, to control for contamination. TruSeq adapter sequences along with Illumina sample barcodes were introduced in two successive PCR steps. TCR alpha and beta cDNA libraries were sequenced on the Illumina HiSeq platform with custom primers. In the original analysis: MiGEC processed the raw reads to extract unique molecular identifiers, while MiXCR was used to determine the CDR3 positions. For each individual, recombination models were inferred using an EM algorithm with the repgenHMM and IGoR tools. Shared clonotype analysis was performed with the tcR package in R, normalizing sharing by the product of cloneset sizes. To study raw recombination without the effects of thymic and clonal selection, out-of-frame nonproductive sequences were analyzed. The raw public reads went through TCRdb reprocessing: fastp at Q25, MiXCR clone calling, in-frame beta chains kept. CDR3 protein sequences are deduplicated, and each keeps its most common genes and DNA. TCRdb, not the original authors, processed these V and J calls. Across this sample there are more than 1.5 million distinct CDR3 sequences, with roughly 35% seen only once. Less than 0.35% of the sample is taken by the ten largest.

All donors were healthy Caucasians. As regards this clonotype: Its antigen is still unknown. Base qualities are not provided; no much larger clone lies one nucleotide away.

Counted from cysteine to phenylalanine, this CDR3 has 11 amino acids. The read is trimmed to its CDR3 DNA, 33 bases read in frame from base 1. CDR1 SQVTM and CDR2 ANQGSEA were looked up in the germline V gene. The junction shows trimming of 7 bases on V and 8 bases on J, plus 13 bases between the germline ends. The sequencing input was cord blood. The TCR sequence derives from a newborn girl in good health. Here the chain combines TRBV29-1 and TRBJ2-3, and the D gene may be TRBD2, 5 bases matching. The nucleotide sequence is TGCAGCGGGGGAGAGGTTGGTACGCAGTATTTT. This gives the protein CSGGEVGTQYF.